This entry lists 27 T cell receptor beta chains sequenced from one sample in a study of T cells after yellow fever vaccination. TCRdb reprocessed the 5' RACE reads via MiXCR and lists one record per CDR3 protein. This table holds some 300,000 distinct CDR3 sequences, around 3.6% found once. The sequences come from PBMCs, collected on the day of the yellow fever booster vaccination. The receptors shown here come from a young man who received the YFV17D yellow fever vaccine.

This clonotype was detected many times. This CDR3 reads CASSLSGQGRQYV. CDR3 in DNA: TGTGCCAGCAGCTTATCGGGACAGGGACGGCAGTACGTC. The chain links TRBV7-9 to TRBJ2-7; 9 bases align to TRBD1. The CDR3 has 13 residues. V shed 2 bases and J 9 bases; nucleotides not matched to a gene: 5. Looked up from germline, CDR1 is SEHNR and CDR2 is FQNEAQ (reference sequence).

This clonotype came up a few times. V gene TRBV29-1 combines with J gene TRBJ2-2; D is possibly TRBD1 or TRBD2 (6 bases each). The CDR3 has 13 residues. In germline, CDR1 is SQVTM, CDR2 ANQGSEA. Trimming stripped 5 bases from V and 4 bases from J, with 11 bases between. For the CDR3, the DNA is TGCAGCGTTCGGAGGGGGAGCACCGGGGAGCTGTTTTTT. Protein sequence: CSVRRGSTGELFF.

The J gene is TRBJ2-5, the V gene TRBV6-5; 7 bases agree with TRBD1. Germline-derived CDR1 and CDR2 are MNHEY and SVGAGI. Trimming took 7 bases from V and 5 from J; bases not matched to a gene: 7. This CDR3 region has 13 residues. Here the CDR3 reads CASTMTGTETQYF. The CDR3 DNA reads TGTGCCAGCACGATGACAGGGACGGAGACCCAGTACTTC.

This clonotype appeared many times. V gene TRBV9 combines with J gene TRBJ1-2; a weak D match, TRBD1 (5 bases). Trimming took 2 bases from V and 4 from J, leaving 12 bases between them. CDR1 is SGDLS and CDR2 is YYNGEE in the germline V gene. CDR3 length: 14 residues. The CDR3 DNA reads as TGTGCCAGCAGCGTCTCTCGGGGGTCCTATGGCTACACCTTC. The encoded protein is CASSVSRGSYGYTF. Based on the CDR3 plus reference TRBV9 and TRBJ1-2, the full variable domain is DSGVTQTPKHLITATGQRVTLRCSPRSGDLSVYWYQQSLDQGLQFLIQYYNGEERAKGNILERFSAQQFPDLHSELNLSSLELGDSALYFCASSVSRGSYGYTFGSGTRLTVV.

The J gene is TRBJ1-2, the V gene TRBV7-2; D may be TRBD1 (5 bases). V was clipped by 5 bases and J by 5 bases, with 18 bases between them. The CDR3 is 15 residues long. Germline V lookup: CDR1 SGHTA, CDR2 FQGNSA. The CDR3: CASSMRGGEGYGYTF. The CDR3, as DNA: TGTGCCAGCAGCATGAGGGGTGGGGAGGGTTATGGCTACACCTTC. Using reference TRBV7-2 and TRBJ1-2 for the parts outside the CDR3, the full variable domain is GAGVSQSPSNKVTEKGKDVELRCDPISGHTALYWYRQSLGQGLEFLIYFQGNSAPDKSGLPSDRFSAERTGGSVSTLTIQRTQQEDSAVYLCASSMRGGEGYGYTFGSGTRLTVV.

This clonotype was seen more than once but under ten times. The chain recombines TRBV9 with TRBJ2-5, with D hard to call. Trimming removed 0 bases at V and 2 bases at J, with 5 bases between. The CDR3 covers 13 residues. Per germline, CDR1 SGDLS and CDR2 YYNGEE. This chain's CDR3 is CASSVAAQETQYF. The CDR3 nucleotides are TGTGCCAGCAGCGTAGCGGCTCAAGAGACCCAGTACTTC.

This clonotype was seen a handful of times. This rearrangement joins TRBV7-9 to TRBJ2-7, with a possible D match to TRBD1 (6 bases). Germline V gene lookup returns CDR1 SEHNR and CDR2 FQNEAQ (reference sequence). The length of the CDR3 is 16 residues. V lost 4 bases and J 0 bases, leaving 16 bases between the germline ends. The CDR3 nucleotides are TGTGCCAGCAGCTCCTACCGGACAGCGAACTCCTACGAGCAGTACTTC. Amino acid sequence: CASSSYRTANSYEQYF.

Only a few counts were recorded for this clonotype. This chain connects TRBV10-1 to TRBJ2-7, with 9 bases fitting TRBD1. Losses at the gene ends were 5 bases for V and 2 bases for J; bases not matched to a gene: 7. This CDR3 spans 15 amino acids. Germline CDR1 and CDR2: WNHNN and SYGVQD (reference sequence). The CDR3 reads CASSSTRTGAYEQYF. As DNA, the CDR3 is TGCGCCAGCAGTTCCACCCGGACAGGGGCCTACGAGCAGTACTTC.

This clonotype was counted many times. The chain joins TRBV5-1 to TRBJ2-1, with 7 bases aligning to TRBD1. V shed 3 bases and J 6 bases; nucleotides not matched to a gene: 6. There are 14 residues in the CDR3. Germline CDR1 and CDR2: SGHRS and YFSETQ. CDR3 DNA: TGCGCCAGCAGCTCTAGACAGGGAACCAATGAGCAGTTCTTC. Amino acids: CASSSRQGTNEQFF.

This clonotype was recorded many times. One end of the junction is discordant with germline, which a read error may explain. The chain is built from TRBV12-3 or TRBV12-4 and TRBJ1-1; 7 positions agree with TRBD1. The CDR3 covers 13 residues. In DNA form, the CDR3 reads TGTGCCAGCAGTCGGGACAGAAACACTGAATCTTTCTTT. This translates into CASSRDRNTESFF.

This clonotype was seen at least ten times. This chain links TRBV11-2 with TRBJ2-7; D call uncertain. V shed 1 base and J shed 6 bases, with 7 bases lying between them. The germline V gene encodes CDR1 SGHAT and CDR2 FQNNGV. CDR3 length: 12 residues. CDR3 nucleotides: TGTGCCAGCAGCTTAGCGACACGCGAGCAGTACTTC. Amino acids: CASSLATREQYF.

This clonotype was observed at least ten times. The chain links TRBV15 to TRBJ2-2, with 8 nucleotides matching TRBD1. The CDR3 is 16 amino acids. After removal of 2 bases from V and 1 base from J, the junction contained 3 bases not matched to a gene. Germline-derived CDR1 and CDR2 are LNHNV and YYDKDF (reference sequence). The CDR3 bases are TGTGCCACCAGCAGACAGGGGGCGATGAACACCGGGGAGCTGTTTTTT. Translated: CATSRQGAMNTGELFF.

There are a few counts of this clonotype. V usage is TRBV4-3 and J usage is TRBJ2-1; 13 bases fit TRBD2. The V and J ends lost 4 bases and 7 bases, in that order; junction bases with no gene match: 10. The CDR3 is made up of 17 amino acids. Germline CDR1 LGHNA, CDR2 YSLEER. The DNA of the CDR3 is TGCGCCAGCAGCCGGGAACAGGGACTAGCGGGGTGGAATGAGCAGTTCTTC. Translation gives CASSREQGLAGWNEQFF.

V usage is TRBV27 and J usage is TRBJ2-7; no definite D call. The CDR3 is 12 residues long. The germline V gene has CDR1 MNHEY and CDR2 SMNVEV (reference sequence). Trimming cost V 2 bases and J 3 bases, with 5 bases left between them. CDR3 in amino acids: CASSLRYYEQYV. As DNA, the CDR3 is TGTGCCAGCAGTTTAAGGTACTACGAGCAGTACGTC.

This clonotype was counted many times. The V call is TRBV6-1, the J call TRBJ2-1, with D perhaps assigned TRBD1 or TRBD2 (6 bases each). Per the germline V gene, CDR1 is MNHNS and CDR2 is SASEGT. Trimming stripped 3 bases from V and 4 bases from J, with 13 bases between. The CDR3 contains 15 residues. Written as DNA, the CDR3 is TGTGCCAGCAGTGAGGGGGGCGAGAGATACAATGAGCAGTTCTTC. It encodes CASSEGGERYNEQFF.

V usage is TRBV4-2 and J usage is TRBJ2-1; 11 bases are a match to TRBD2. From germline, CDR1 is LGHNA and CDR2 YNFKEQ. This CDR3 comprises 17 residues. The junction had 5 bases not matched to a gene; V was cut back by 0 bases and J by 4 bases. The CDR3 sequence: CASSQDFGTSGYNEQFF. The CDR3, as DNA: TGTGCCAGCAGCCAAGATTTCGGGACTAGCGGATACAATGAGCAGTTCTTC.

The DNA for the CDR3 is TGTGCCAGCAGTTGGGGGAGCTCCTATAATTCACCCCTCCACTTT. Translation gives CASSWGSSYNSPLHF. This chain links TRBV6-5 with TRBJ1-6, with D maybe TRBD1 (5 bases). There are 15 residues in the CDR3. V lost 4 bases, J lost 0 bases, and 7 bases lay in between. CDR1 is MNHEY, CDR2 SVGAGI, per germline.

V and J are TRBV5-1 and TRBJ2-5; 16 bases align to TRBD2. Germline V lookup: CDR1 SGHRS, CDR2 YFSETQ. Unmatched junction bases numbered 8, after V lost 4 bases and J lost 2 bases. This CDR3 spans 18 amino acids. This CDR3 reads CASSPGLAGGLWQETQYF. CDR3 bases: TGCGCCAGCAGCCCGGGACTAGCGGGGGGGCTCTGGCAAGAGACCCAGTACTTC. Filled out from reference TRBV5-1 and TRBJ2-5, the complete variable domain reads KAGVTQTPRYLIKTRGQQVTLSCSPISGHRSVSWYQQTPGQGLQFLFEYFSETQRNKGNFPGRFSGRQFSNSRSEMNVSTLELGDSALYLCASSPGLAGGLWQETQYFGPGTRLLVL.

This clonotype was detected a few times. The chain has TRBV5-6 and TRBJ2-5; TRBD2 matches 14 bases. With V trimmed by 3 bases and J by 4 bases, 20 bases remained unmatched. The CDR3 runs 21 residues. In germline, CDR1 is SGHDT, CDR2 YYEEEE. CDR3 region: CASSSTRKGLAGGPRRETQYF. In DNA form, the CDR3 reads TGTGCCAGCAGCTCCACCCGAAAAGGACTAGCGGGGGGCCCCCGGCGAGAGACCCAGTACTTC.

This clonotype was observed a handful of times. V and J are TRBV20-1 and TRBJ1-5; D not certain. The germline CDR1 and CDR2 sequences are DFQATT and SNEGSKA (reference sequence). The CDR3 is 12 residues long. Trimming cost V 5 bases and J 0 bases, with 5 bases left between them. The CDR3 nucleotides are TGCAGTGCTGTAAATAGCAATCAGCCCCAGCATTTT. The encoded protein is CSAVNSNQPQHF.

This sequence joins TRBV6-6 and TRBJ2-7; maybe TRBD2 (5 bases). CDR1 is MNHNY, CDR2 SVGAGI, per germline (reference sequence). This CDR3 spans 12 amino acids. The V gene lost 2 bases and the J gene lost 5 bases, with 7 bases spanning the gap. Here the CDR3 reads CASSYDGNEQYV. The CDR3 DNA reads TGTGCCAGCAGTTACGACGGGAACGAGCAGTACGTC.

This clonotype was recorded many times. V and J are TRBV20-1 and TRBJ2-7; 8 nucleotides align to TRBD1. CDR1 is DFQATT, CDR2 SNEGSKA, per germline (reference sequence). V was clipped by 6 bases and J by 3 bases; unmatched bases: 13. CDR3 length equals 15 residues. CDR3 bases: TGCAGTGCGAAACCGGGACAGGCGACATACTACGAGCAGTACTTC. Residues: CSAKPGQATYYEQYF.

V and J are TRBV20-1 and TRBJ1-4; D is unresolved. V shed 5 bases and J shed 5 bases, with 12 bases lying between them. CDR1 is DFQATT and CDR2 is SNEGSKA in the germline V gene (reference sequence). The CDR3 covers 13 residues. CDR3 in DNA: TGCAGTGCTTCGACGGAGTTAAATGAAAAACTGTTTTTT. Translating gives CSASTELNEKLFF.

The gene calls are TRBV11-2 and TRBJ1-2; D unresolved. The CDR3 contains 14 residues. Trimming stripped 5 bases from V and 2 bases from J, with 12 bases between. Germline CDR1 reads SGHAT; CDR2 reads FQNNGV. CDR3 bases: TGTGCCAGCAGCCCCACCAGCGGGAACTATGGCTACACCTTC. As protein: CASSPTSGNYGYTF.

This clonotype was seen at least ten times. The chain carries TRBV29-1 and TRBJ1-2; D may be TRBD1 (6 bases). With 0 bases removed from V and 7 bases from J, the gap between germline ends came to 15 bases. The CDR3 consists of 14 residues. Germline CDR1 reads SQVTM; CDR2 reads ANQGSEA. The chain's CDR3 is CSVEEASGAGGYTF. In DNA, the CDR3 is TGCAGCGTTGAAGAAGCGTCAGGGGCGGGTGGCTACACCTTC.

The table lists this clonotype with many counts. The chain has TRBV28 and TRBJ1-1; possible D gene TRBD1, 5 bases. The germline gives CDR1 MDHEN, CDR2 SYDVKM. The CDR3 loop spans 15 amino acids. Between the trimmed V and J ends, which lost 1 base and 7 bases, there was a span of 16 bases. The DNA for the CDR3 is TGTGCCAGCAGTTTATCGGGGACCGGGACCGATGAAGCTTTCTTT. Its translation: CASSLSGTGTDEAFF.

This clonotype occurred a few times. The CDR3 nucleotides are TGTGCCAGCAGCTTAGAGTCACAGGGGCCCCAGCATTTT. The encoded protein is CASSLESQGPQHF. This chain connects TRBV7-9 to TRBJ1-5; possible D gene TRBD1, 6 bases. The CDR3 has 13 amino acids. Per the germline V gene, CDR1 is SEHNR and CDR2 is FQNEAQ (reference sequence). Trimming stripped 1 base from V and 9 bases from J, with 10 bases between.